Following are 25 T cell receptor beta chains from one sample sequenced in a study of T cell responses to AZD1222 COVID-19 vaccine. Sequencing used immunoSEQ multiplex PCR; TCRdb keeps in-frame clones, though not all of them. The table includes 50,000 to 55,000 clones, approximately 88% detected once. Specimen: peripheral blood, collected on day 0 of AZD1222 vaccination. Receptor source: an adult in good health.

The V call is TRBV18, the J call TRBJ2-2; 10 nucleotides line up with TRBD1. CDR3 length: 15 residues. CDR1 and CDR2 from the germline V gene are KGHSH and LQKENI. V shed 1 base and J 4 bases; nucleotides not matched to a gene: 0. The CDR3 DNA sequence: TGTGCCAGCTCACCACGGGACAGGGGCACCGGGGAGCTGTTTTTT. The encoded protein is CASSPRDRGTGELFF.

This chain links TRBV3-1 (or the pseudogene TRBV3-2) with TRBJ2-7; D gene unclear. Germline V gene lookup returns CDR1 LGHDT and CDR2 YNNKEL (reference sequence). The CDR3 has 11 residues. Trimming took 4 bases from V and 6 from J, leaving 7 bases between them. Here the CDR3 DNA reads TGTGCCAGCAGCCTACTAACCGAGCAGTACTTC. It yields the protein CASSLLTEQYF.

J is TRBJ1-5 and V is TRBV3-1 (or the pseudogene TRBV3-2); unclear D gene. This CDR3 is built from 16 residues. Germline CDR1 LGHDT, CDR2 YNNKEL (reference sequence). V lost 0 bases, J lost 2 bases, and 11 bases lay in between. Here the CDR3 DNA reads TGTGCCAGCAGCCAAGATTATGAGAGGGGCAATCAGCCCCAGCATTTT. This translates into CASSQDYERGNQPQHF.

The chain is built from TRBV7-6 and TRBJ2-2, with 16 bases lining up with TRBD2. The V segment lost 5 bases and the J segment 4 bases; nucleotides outside the gene matches: 10. The CDR3 has 19 amino acids. Germline V gene sequence: CDR1 SGHVS, CDR2 FNYEAQ. The CDR3 DNA is TGTGCCAGCAGCCGGCGGGGGACTAGCGGGAGGGAGGGCACCGGGGAGCTGTTTTTT. Residues: CASSRRGTSGREGTGELFF.

CDR3: CASSSVRDTGELFF. CDR3 sequence (DNA): TGTGCCAGCAGCTCCGTGAGGGACACCGGGGAGCTGTTTTTT. The chain is built from TRBV11-2 and TRBJ2-2; a possible D gene is TRBD2 (5 bases). Germline CDR1 SGHAT, CDR2 FQNNGV. CDR3 size: 14 residues. Trimming cost V 4 bases and J 3 bases, with 9 bases left between them.

The gene calls are TRBV6-6 and TRBJ1-2; the D gene is possibly TRBD1 (5 bases). Germline V lookup: CDR1 MNHNY, CDR2 SVGAGI (reference sequence). Trimming removed 6 bases from V and 4 bases from J, with 15 bases in between. The CDR3 totals 14 residues. CDR3 protein: CASSPGGTGYGYTF. CDR3 nucleotide sequence: TGTGCCAGCAGCCCTGGGGGGACCGGCTATGGCTACACCTTC.

The rearrangement links TRBV28 to TRBJ2-5; the match to TRBD2 covers 8 bases. This CDR3 has 15 residues. Trimming removed 7 bases from V and 5 bases from J; junction bases left unmatched: 12. Germline CDR1 and CDR2: MDHEN and SYDVKM. The CDR3 region has the DNA TGTGCCAGCACCCCCGGTGGGGGACTAGGCGAGACCCAGTACTTC. Its protein is CASTPGGGLGETQYF.

In this sample, this clone turned up a few times. The rearrangement joins TRBV11-2 to TRBJ1-4; 8 nucleotides align to TRBD1. The V gene's germline CDR1 is SGHAT and CDR2 FQNNGV. There are 14 residues in the CDR3. J lost 4 bases, V lost 3 bases, and 1 base had no gene match. The CDR3, as DNA: TGTGCCAGCAGCTTGACAGGGGTTAATGAAAAACTGTTTTTT. Its translation is CASSLTGVNEKLFF.

The chain links TRBV3-1 (or the pseudogene TRBV3-2) to TRBJ1-1; a weak D match, TRBD1 (5 bases). This CDR3 contains 14 residues. V dropped 4 bases and J dropped 8 bases, with 17 bases sitting between them. Germline V CDR1 and CDR2: LGHDT, YNNKEL (reference sequence). CDR3 protein: CASSPQEGVAEAFF. The CDR3 DNA sequence: TGTGCCAGCAGCCCCCAAGAAGGGGTCGCGGAAGCTTTCTTT.

The rearrangement joins TRBV1 to TRBJ1-3. TRBV1 is listed as a pseudogene. The CDR3 runs 16 residues. Here the CDR3 reads CTSSQDGKRCGNTIYF. CDR3 DNA: TGCACCAGCAGCCAAGATGGGAAAAGGTGCGGAAACACCATATATTTT.

CDR3 in amino acids: CASSEQGLNTEAFF. CDR3 bases: TGTGCCAGCAGTGAACAGGGGTTGAACACTGAAGCTTTCTTT. The V gene is TRBV2, the J gene TRBJ1-1; possibly TRBD1 for D (6 bases). The CDR3 is made up of 14 amino acids. Trimming shortened V by 2 bases and J by 0 bases, and 7 bases separated the two germline ends. Germline V lookup: CDR1 SNHLY, CDR2 FYNNEI.

V gene TRBV5-1 combines with J gene TRBJ1-4, with TRBD1 matching 9 bases. Trimming removed 6 bases from V and 2 bases from J; junction bases left unmatched: 8. The germline V gene has CDR1 SGHRS and CDR2 YFSETQ. The CDR3 length is 16 residues. The CDR3 sequence is CASNRGRGATNEKLFF. CDR3 DNA sequence: TGCGCCAGCAACAGGGGGCGTGGGGCTACTAATGAAAAACTGTTTTTT.

The chain couples TRBV6-1 to TRBJ2-1; 8 nucleotides line up with TRBD1. CDR3 length: 13 amino acids. The germline CDR1 and CDR2 sequences are MNHNS and SASEGT. Unmatched junction bases numbered 9, after V lost 3 bases and J lost 14 bases. In nucleotides, the CDR3 is TGTGCCAGCAGTGACGGGGCAGGGGGCGTGGAGTTCTTC. This translates into CASSDGAGGVEFF.

The V and J genes are TRBV7-2 and TRBJ2-7, with 12 bases matching TRBD2. V was pared by 4 bases and J by 5 bases, with 3 bases of the junction left unmatched. The CDR3 runs to 14 residues. Germline V gives CDR1 SGHTA, CDR2 FQGNSA. The CDR3 sequence: CASSWASGRDEQYF. Written as DNA, the CDR3 is TGTGCCAGCAGCTGGGCTAGCGGGAGGGACGAGCAGTACTTC.

The J gene is TRBJ2-2, the V gene TRBV6-5; 9 nucleotides line up with TRBD2. This CDR3 has 15 amino acids. Germline assignment: CDR1 MNHEY and CDR2 SVGAGI. The V and J ends lost 6 bases and 7 bases, in that order; junction bases with no gene match: 9. The CDR3 sequence: CASRAIAGDGGELFF. CDR3 DNA sequence: TGTGCCAGCAGAGCCATAGCGGGAGATGGCGGGGAGCTGTTTTTT.

This sequence joins TRBV6-5 and TRBJ2-5; D is perhaps TRBD1 (5 bases). Germline-derived CDR1 and CDR2 are MNHEY and SVGAGI. This CDR3 contains 14 residues. The V end was cut by 4 bases, the J end by 3 bases, with 12 bases between. CDR3: CASSWGIREETQYF. For the CDR3, the DNA is TGTGCCAGCAGTTGGGGCATACGGGAAGAGACCCAGTACTTC.

The rearrangement uses TRBV30 and TRBJ1-1; D perhaps matches TRBD1 (6 bases). Trimming removed 0 bases at V and 12 bases at J, with 26 bases between. The germline CDR1 and CDR2 sequences are GTSNPN and SVGIG (reference sequence). The CDR3 extends over 16 amino acids. CDR3 nucleotide sequence: TGTGCCTGGAGTGTAAGCCGTAGGGGGGCGCGTGGTAGGACTTTCTTT. This translates into CAWSVSRRGARGRTFF.

This clone was counted a few times. V gene TRBV24-1 combines with J gene TRBJ2-1; D may be TRBD2 (6 bases). This CDR3 is built from 15 residues. V lost 3 bases and J lost 7, with 15 bases in between. Germline lookup yields CDR1 KGHDR and CDR2 SFDVKD. CDR3 nucleotides: TGTGCCACCAGTGATGCGGCTAGCGAGAGTAATGAGCAGTTCTTC. Amino acids: CATSDAASESNEQFF.

The chain couples TRBV28 to TRBJ1-2, with TRBD1 identical over 11 bases. The CDR3 is 15 amino acids. With 5 bases clipped from V and 8 bases from J, the junction kept 10 bases outside the gene matches. Looked up from germline, CDR1 is MDHEN and CDR2 is SYDVKM. This CDR3 reads CASSPLGQGGLGYTF. As DNA, the CDR3 is TGTGCCAGCAGTCCTTTGGGACAGGGGGGCCTAGGCTACACCTTC.

The rearrangement links TRBV12-5 to TRBJ1-3; weak D call: TRBD1 (6 bases). CDR1 is LGHNT and CDR2 is FRNRAP in the germline V gene. This CDR3 region has 17 residues. V dropped 0 bases and J dropped 3 bases, with 15 bases sitting between them. The DNA for the CDR3 is TGTGCTAGTGGTTTGGTTTCCTCCAGGGGCTATGGAAACACCATATATTTT. It encodes CASGLVSSRGYGNTIYF.

This chain joins TRBV20-1 and TRBJ1-1, with 7 bases identical to TRBD1. This CDR3 spans 11 amino acids. Germline CDR1 DFQATT, CDR2 SNEGSKA (reference sequence). The V gene end was trimmed by 6 bases and the J gene end by 10 bases; junction bases not matched to a gene: 8. This chain's CDR3 is CSARTGRGAFF. The CDR3 DNA is TGCAGTGCCAGGACAGGCCGGGGAGCTTTCTTT.

This clone was detected only a few times. V usage is TRBV6-4 and J usage is TRBJ2-1; TRBD2 matches 10 bases. V shed 3 bases, J shed 6 bases, and the junction held 5 bases outside the gene matches. Per germline, CDR1 MRHNA and CDR2 SNTAGT. CDR3 size: 15 residues. The CDR3 nucleotides read TGTGCCAGCAGTGAGGAGCTAGCGGGAGCCAATGAGCAGTTCTTC. This encodes CASSEELAGANEQFF.

This chain joins TRBV10-3 and TRBJ2-7, with D hard to call. Between the trimmed V and J ends, which lost 0 bases and 2 bases, there was a span of 14 bases. Germline CDR1 ENHRY, CDR2 SYGVKD. The CDR3 consists of 16 residues. CDR3 residues: CAISESVDFGPYEQYF. The CDR3 nucleotides are TGTGCCATCAGTGAGTCAGTGGATTTTGGGCCCTACGAGCAGTACTTC.

This clone came up a few times. The genes are TRBV19 and TRBJ1-3, with TRBD1 matching 7 bases. Looked up from germline, CDR1 is LNHDA and CDR2 is SQIVND (reference sequence). The CDR3 contains 14 residues. V shed 8 bases and J 0 bases; nucleotides not matched to a gene: 4. This chain's CDR3 is CASHRGGSGNTIYF. The DNA of the CDR3 is TGTGCCAGTCACAGGGGAGGCTCTGGAAACACCATATATTTT. Drawing the rest from reference TRBV19 and TRBJ1-3, the complete variable domain is DGGITQSPKYLFRKEGQNVTLSCEQNLNHDAMYWYRQDPGQGLRLIYYSQIVNDFQKGDIAEGYSVSREKKESFPLTVTSAQKNPTAFYLCASHRGGSGNTIYFGEGSWLTVV.

The rearrangement uses TRBV4-1 and TRBJ2-7, with D perhaps matching TRBD2 (5 bases). Trimming cost V 3 bases and J 1 base, with 19 bases left between them. The CDR3 covers 17 residues. In germline, CDR1 is MGHRA, CDR2 YSYEKL. The CDR3 coding sequence is TGCGCCAGCAGCCAGACTCCGGTACCGGGATCGTCCTACGAGCAGTACTTC. Its translation: CASSQTPVPGSSYEQYF.